This T cell receptor (beta chain) was sequenced for a study of T cell changes during pregnancy in multiple sclerosis. The V end lost 1 base, the J end lost 10 bases, and 20 bases lay between the germline ends. This CDR3 is built from 16 residues. CDR1 and CDR2 (germline): SEHNR, FQNEAQ (reference sequence). Produced via immunoSEQ multiplex PCR; TCRdb's table is partial and in-frame only. The sample holds tens of thousands of clones, about 90% seen once. The sequences come from CD4+ T cells from peripheral blood mononuclear cells, collected in the second trimester of pregnancy. This clonotype was obtained from a female donor with multiple sclerosis, enrolled in a pregnancy study. The chain couples TRBV7-9 to TRBJ2-1, with D possibly being TRBD2 (5 bases). The CDR3 DNA sequence: TGTGCCAGCAGCTTAGGAGTTGGGTCCGAGGGCGAGGAGCAGTTCTTC. Protein product: CASSLGVGSEGEEQFF.